One sample yielded the 24 T cell receptor beta chains listed below, sequenced in a study of cytomegalovirus exposure and HLA in healthy donors. A multiplex PCR was run with 60 Vbeta primers and 13 Jbeta primers. Generated by immunoSEQ multiplex PCR, the TCRdb table keeps only in-frame clones and is missing some. The sample has approximately 110,000 clones, and its top ten clones hold roughly 2.7%. Sequencing was carried out using PBMCs. The origin of the receptors is a man aged 25 to 45 in good health and CMV-seronegative.

The CDR3 is CASSSGTGNQPQHF. The CDR3 DNA follows: TGCGCCAGCAGCTCCGGGACAGGGAATCAGCCCCAGCATTTT. This chain links TRBV5-1 with TRBJ1-5; 9 bases match TRBD1. CDR1 and CDR2 (germline): SGHRS, YFSETQ. V lost 3 bases and J lost 4; bases outside the gene matches: 2. CDR3 length equals 14 residues.

The chain is built from TRBV5-1 and TRBJ2-3, with 7 nucleotides matching TRBD2. The V gene's germline CDR1 is SGHRS and CDR2 YFSETQ. CDR3 length: 15 residues. The V segment lost 5 bases and the J segment 2 bases; nucleotides outside the gene matches: 8. The CDR3 here is CASRKLASSTDTQYF. Written as DNA, the CDR3 is TGCGCCAGCAGGAAACTAGCGAGCTCCACAGATACGCAGTATTTT.

V usage is TRBV11-2 and J usage is TRBJ1-1; no clear D gene. Trimming took 5 bases from V and 6 from J, leaving 16 bases between them. The CDR3 is 14 amino acids. Germline V gives CDR1 SGHAT, CDR2 FQNNGV. For the CDR3, the DNA is TGTGCCAGCAGCACCGGAGTCGGGAGCCCTGAAGCTTTCTTT. It yields the protein CASSTGVGSPEAFF.

This sequence joins TRBV6-6 and TRBJ2-1; 10 nucleotides match TRBD2. The germline V gene encodes CDR1 MNHNY and CDR2 SVGAGI (reference sequence). Trimming at V came to 2 bases and at J to 5 bases, leaving 3 bases not matched to a gene. This CDR3 contains 15 residues. CDR3 sequence: CASSYRTSGNNEQFF. DNA of the CDR3: TGTGCCAGCAGTTACCGGACTAGCGGTAACAATGAGCAGTTCTTC.

This rearrangement joins TRBV7-9 to TRBJ2-7; the match to TRBD2 covers 9 bases. The CDR3 has 15 residues. Losses at the gene ends were 1 base for V and 5 bases for J; bases not matched to a gene: 6. CDR1 and CDR2 (germline): SEHNR, FQNEAQ (reference sequence). CDR3 protein: CASSLGAGGRNEQYF. CDR3 sequence (DNA): TGTGCCAGCAGCTTAGGGGCGGGGGGGAGGAACGAGCAGTACTTC.

The rearrangement joins TRBV6-5 to TRBJ2-1; maybe TRBD1 (5 bases). Germline CDR1 reads MNHEY; CDR2 reads SVGAGI. V lost 2 bases and J lost 2, with 10 bases in between. The CDR3 has 15 residues. CDR3 in amino acids: CASSYAGQTYNEQFF. The DNA for the CDR3 is TGTGCCAGCAGTTACGCAGGGCAAACCTACAATGAGCAGTTCTTC.

The gene calls are TRBV9 and TRBJ2-1; unclear D gene. Germline CDR1 reads SGDLS; CDR2 reads YYNGEE. This CDR3 region has 14 residues. Trimming took off 4 bases at V and 9 bases at J, with 17 bases between the two ends. The CDR3 region has the DNA TGTGCCAGCAGCCCACATGGGCATCCCGGTGAGCAGTTCTTC. Its translation: CASSPHGHPGEQFF.

The chain combines TRBV28 with TRBJ1-3, with a weak D call TRBD1 (6 bases). Germline V gene sequence: CDR1 MDHEN, CDR2 SYDVKM. V was clipped by 4 bases and J by 4 bases, with 11 bases between them. The CDR3 has 14 amino acids. The CDR3 spells CASSSPGQGNTIYF. The CDR3 region has the DNA TGTGCCAGCAGTTCCCCCGGACAGGGAAACACCATATATTTT.

The V call is TRBV15, the J call TRBJ2-4; 9 bases line up with TRBD1. The CDR3 consists of 15 residues. The V gene's germline CDR1 is LNHNV and CDR2 YYDKDF (reference sequence). The V segment lost 1 base and the J segment 4 bases; nucleotides outside the gene matches: 2. CDR3 loop: CATSRGGTGKNIQYF. CDR3 coding DNA: TGTGCCACCAGCAGAGGGGGGACAGGGAAAAACATTCAGTACTTC.

The rearrangement joins TRBV28 to TRBJ1-1, with TRBD1 as a possible D gene (5 bases). The V end was cut by 0 bases, the J end by 0 bases, with 8 bases between. Germline assignment: CDR1 MDHEN and CDR2 SYDVKM. The CDR3 is made up of 15 amino acids. This CDR3 reads CASSLWGEVNTEAFF. CDR3 nucleotides: TGTGCCAGCAGTTTATGGGGGGAGGTGAACACTGAAGCTTTCTTT.

The chain is built from TRBV19 and TRBJ2-4; TRBD2 matches 8 bases. CDR1 and CDR2 from the germline V gene are LNHDA and SQIVND (reference sequence). V was pared by 5 bases and J by 6 bases, with 12 bases of the junction left unmatched. CDR3 size: 16 residues. The CDR3 loop is CASSPPGLVGANIQYF. As DNA, the CDR3 is TGTGCCAGTAGTCCCCCGGGACTAGTTGGGGCAAACATTCAGTACTTC.

This chain uses TRBV2 with TRBJ1-2; no definite D call. V shed 4 bases and J shed 5 bases, with 14 bases lying between them. This CDR3 is 14 amino acids long. Germline CDR1 SNHLY, CDR2 FYNNEI. The CDR3 protein is CASSGRGEPYGYTF. CDR3 sequence (DNA): TGTGCCAGCAGTGGGCGGGGAGAACCTTATGGCTACACCTTC.

The genes are TRBV18 and TRBJ2-7; D ambiguous. The CDR3 has 14 amino acids. Germline V gene lookup returns CDR1 KGHSH and CDR2 LQKENI. V lost 3 bases and J lost 4, with 13 bases in between. The CDR3 bases are TGTGCCAGCTCACCTAGTGGGCTTGGGTACGAGCAGTACTTC. Translation: CASSPSGLGYEQYF.

The V call is TRBV28, the J call TRBJ2-7; 11 bases match TRBD2. With 6 bases clipped from V and 2 bases from J, the junction kept 6 bases outside the gene matches. This CDR3 spans 15 amino acids. CDR1 and CDR2 (germline): MDHEN, SYDVKM. This CDR3 reads CASRPGTSGAYEQYF. Written as DNA, the CDR3 is TGTGCCAGCAGGCCGGGGACTAGCGGTGCCTACGAGCAGTACTTC.

The chain couples TRBV6-5 to TRBJ2-1; D possibly corresponds to TRBD1 (6 bases). Trimming stripped 6 bases from V and 5 bases from J, with 11 bases between. CDR3 length: 13 amino acids. Per the germline V gene, CDR1 is MNHEY and CDR2 is SVGAGI. CDR3 in amino acids: CASRYGGNNEQFF. In DNA form, the CDR3 reads TGTGCCAGCAGGTATGGGGGCAACAATGAGCAGTTCTTC.

This chain links TRBV18 with TRBJ1-1; D possibly corresponds to TRBD1 (6 bases). The V and J ends lost 3 bases and 5 bases respectively, with 13 bases between them. CDR1 is KGHSH and CDR2 is LQKENI in the germline V gene. This CDR3 is 14 amino acids long. The DNA for the CDR3 is TGTGCCAGCTCACCGTGGGCTCAGGGGACTGAAGCTTTCTTT. Its translation: CASSPWAQGTEAFF.

The DNA for the CDR3 is TGTGCCAGCAGTTTAACTGGCACAGATACGCAGTATTTT. This encodes CASSLTGTDTQYF. The V gene is TRBV6-5, the J gene TRBJ2-3, with no clear D. From germline, CDR1 is MNHEY and CDR2 SVGAGI. The length of the CDR3 is 13 residues. Trimming stripped 4 bases from V and 1 base from J, with 6 bases between.

The gene calls are TRBV27 and TRBJ2-6; TRBD1 is a possible D gene (6 bases). This CDR3 is built from 14 residues. Germline V gives CDR1 MNHEY, CDR2 SMNVEV (reference sequence). V was shortened by 4 bases and J by 2 bases, with 6 bases between the two germline ends. In DNA form, the CDR3 reads TGTGCCAGCAGTTGGACAGCTGGGGCCAACGTCCTGACTTTC. This translates into CASSWTAGANVLTF.

The rearrangement uses TRBV28 and TRBJ1-1; no reliable D call. V was clipped by 2 bases and J by 1 base, with 5 bases between them. Looked up from germline, CDR1 is MDHEN and CDR2 is SYDVKM. This CDR3 has 13 amino acids. The CDR3 DNA is TGTGCCAGCAGTTTAACGGGGAACACTGAAGCTTTCTTT. It encodes CASSLTGNTEAFF.

The chain uses TRBV30 and TRBJ1-6, with D unresolved. This CDR3 has 12 residues. Germline V gives CDR1 GTSNPN, CDR2 SVGIG (reference sequence). V lost 3 bases, J lost 7 bases, and 7 bases lay in between. CDR3 nucleotide sequence: TGTGCCTGGAGGGACTTCAATTCACCCCTCCACTTT. Its protein product is CAWRDFNSPLHF.

The genes are TRBV11-2 and TRBJ2-3; weak D call: TRBD2 (5 bases). This CDR3 contains 14 residues. Germline CDR1 is SGHAT and CDR2 is FQNNGV. The V and J ends lost 5 bases and 3 bases respectively, with 12 bases between them. The CDR3 here is CASSRERLTDTQYF. For the CDR3, the DNA is TGTGCCAGCAGCCGGGAACGGTTAACAGATACGCAGTATTTT. Full variable domain (rest looked up from reference TRBV11-2 and TRBJ2-3): EAGVAQSPRYKIIEKRQSVAFWCNPISGHATLYWYQQILGQGPKLLIQFQNNGVVDDSQLPKDRFSAERLKGVDSTLKIQPAKLEDSAVYLCASSRERLTDTQYFGPGTRLTVL.

The CDR3 DNA reads as TGTGCCAGCAGTGACTCCCCGGGGGGGGAGCCAGATACGCAGTATTTT. This encodes CASSDSPGGEPDTQYF. The chain uses TRBV6-4 and TRBJ2-3; 8 bases map to TRBD2. Germline lookup yields CDR1 MRHNA and CDR2 SNTAGT. Germline trimming cut 0 bases from V and 4 bases from J; bases unmatched to any gene: 6. This CDR3 has 16 amino acids.

The V and J genes are TRBV6-5 and TRBJ1-4; no definite D call. This CDR3 contains 12 residues. Germline V lookup: CDR1 MNHEY, CDR2 SVGAGI. Deletions cut 8 bases from V and 4 bases from J, with 8 bases between. The CDR3 protein is CASGEGNEKLFF. The CDR3 region has the DNA TGTGCCAGCGGAGAGGGTAATGAAAAACTGTTTTTT.

DNA for the CDR3: TGTGCCTGGAGTGGGGTGGGGCCCTACGAGCAGTACTTC. It is translated as CAWSGVGPYEQYF. The J gene is TRBJ2-7, the V gene TRBV30; the D gene is possibly TRBD1 (5 bases). This CDR3 contains 13 residues. Trimming pared 1 base from V and 2 bases from J, leaving 9 bases between. Germline V gene data show CDR1 as GTSNPN and CDR2 as SVGIG (reference sequence).